This TCR beta chain was found in a study of blood T cell repertoires in COVID-19. Only in-frame clones appear in the TCRdb table, and some are missing; sequencing was by immunoSEQ multiplex PCR. The repertoire consists of 65,000 to 95,000 clones, with around 76% occurring once and the leading ten covering more than 15%. The CDR3 has 13 residues. Germline V gives CDR1 SNHLY, CDR2 FYNNEI. Losses at the gene ends were 7 bases for V and 0 bases for J; bases not matched to a gene: 1. The receptor was isolated from a human donor in a cohort sampled during active COVID-19. The source material was peripheral blood. The chain employs TRBV2 and TRBJ2-3, with 7 bases aligning to TRBD2. The CDR3 nucleotides are TGTGCCAGCAACGGGGGGAGCACAGATACGCAGTATTTT. Its translation: CASNGGSTDTQYF.